What follows is one TCR beta chain and its context. Its antigen remains unidentified. These data are taken from a study of cytomegalovirus exposure and HLA in healthy donors. Study-level results: In a later analysis, parvovirus B19, influenza, CMV and Epstein-Barr virus appeared linked to several top co-occurrence clusters. Later analysis identified a missense DCLRE1C variant that was linked to TCR beta V- and J-gene trimming.

In the PCR, 60 Vbeta and 13 Jbeta primers were used. The table came from immunoSEQ multiplex PCR; TCRdb's copy has only in-frame clones and leaves some out. The sample has more than 95,000 clones; more than 75% are singletons. CDR1 and CDR2 (germline): SGDLS, YYNGEE. With 6 bases clipped from V and 5 bases from J, the junction kept 0 bases outside the gene matches. This CDR3 region has 12 residues. The sequence derives from a woman in her 40s in good health and CMV-seronegative. The source material was PBMCs. The gene calls are TRBV9 and TRBJ2-1; 9 bases are shared with TRBD2. CDR3 region: CASTSGNNEQFF. For the CDR3, the DNA is TGTGCCAGCACTAGCGGGAACAATGAGCAGTTCTTC. The whole variable domain, remainder taken from reference TRBV9 and TRBJ2-1, is DSGVTQTPKHLITATGQRVTLRCSPRSGDLSVYWYQQSLDQGLQFLIQYYNGEERAKGNILERFSAQQFPDLHSELNLSSLELGDSALYFCASTSGNNEQFFGPGTRLTVL.